A selection of T cell receptor beta chains follows, all from one sample in a study of cytomegalovirus exposure and HLA in healthy donors. Profiled with immunoSEQ multiplex PCR; TCRdb holds only in-frame clones, not every one. The sample holds under 200,000 clones. The specimen was PBMCs. The source of these receptors is a woman aged 18-35 years in good health and CMV-seropositive. The CDR3 runs from the conserved cysteine through the conserved F or W. D genes are given only for firm matches.

D	V	J	DNA	CDR3
-	TRBV6-5	TRBJ1-5	TGTGCCAGCAGCCAGGGTGGCAATCAGCCCCAGCATTTT	CASSQGGNQPQHF
-	TRBV29-1	TRBJ2-1	TGCAGCGTTGTCAACTATCTTACCAATGAGCAGTTCTTC	CSVVNYLTNEQFF
-	TRBV23-1	TRBJ1-3	TGCGCCAGCAGTCCCAACTCTGGAAACACCATATATTTT	CASSPNSGNTIYF
TRBD2	TRBV7-2	TRBJ2-5	TGTGCCAGCAGCTTAAATCTAGCGGGGCAAGAGACCCAGTACTTC	CASSLNLAGQETQYF
TRBD1	TRBV4-1	TRBJ1-1	TGCGCCAGCAGCCAAGACAGGACAGGGATCGCTGAAGCTTTCTTT	CASSQDRTGIAEAFF
-	TRBV27	TRBJ1-1	TGTGCCAGCAGTCCCCTCGGGACTACGAACACTGAAGCTTTCTTT	CASSPLGTTNTEAFF
-	TRBV7-2	TRBJ2-3	TGTGCCAGCAGCCAGATTTCCACAGATACGCAGTATTTT	CASSQISTDTQYF
-	TRBV27	TRBJ1-1	TGTGCCAGCAGTTTAGGGCGGGGGTGGAACACTGAAGCTTTCTTT	CASSLGRGWNTEAFF
TRBD2	TRBV30	TRBJ2-3	TGTGCCTGGAGTACGCGGGGGGGCACAGATACGCAGTATTTT	CAWSTRGGTDTQYF
-	TRBV4-3	TRBJ1-2	TGCGCCAGCAGCCAAGATAAGTGGAGAGGAGGCTACACCTTC	CASSQDKWRGGYTF
TRBD1	TRBV9	TRBJ2-5	TGTGCCAGCACCCGTTCCGGGACAGGGAGAGAGACCCAGTACTTC	CASTRSGTGRETQYF